The 6 T cell receptor beta chains reported below all come from one sample, sequenced in a study of blood T cell repertoires in COVID-19. Measured with immunoSEQ multiplex PCR; TCRdb has only the in-frame clones, and not every one. This table holds some 150,000 clones, just over 85% found once. The sample was peripheral blood. All receptors come from a woman aged 60-75 years with acute or convalescent COVID-19.

The chain carries TRBV5-6 and TRBJ1-1; 7 nucleotides line up with TRBD1. The CDR3 has 16 amino acids. Per the germline V gene, CDR1 is SGHDT and CDR2 is YYEEEE. J lost 1 base, V lost 0 bases, and 6 bases had no gene match. The CDR3 sequence: CASSLGDRAQNTEAFF. In DNA, the CDR3 is TGTGCCAGCAGCTTGGGAGACAGGGCCCAGAACACTGAAGCTTTCTTT.

The chain carries TRBV2 and TRBJ1-5; tentatively, D is TRBD1 (5 bases). Germline V lookup: CDR1 SNHLY, CDR2 FYNNEI. Trimming stripped 6 bases from V and 3 bases from J, with 12 bases between. The CDR3 is 14 amino acids. CDR3 sequence: CASRLDITNQPQHF. Here the CDR3 DNA reads TGTGCCAGCAGATTGGACATTACCAATCAGCCCCAGCATTTT.

The genes are TRBV5-6 and TRBJ2-5, with 7 positions matching TRBD1. The length of the CDR3 is 14 residues. Germline V gives CDR1 SGHDT, CDR2 YYEEEE. Germline trimming cut 3 bases from V and 1 base from J; bases unmatched to any gene: 3. The CDR3 nucleotides read TGTGCCAGCAGCTGGAACAGGGGCCAAGAGACCCAGTACTTC. Translating gives CASSWNRGQETQYF.

This clone occurred a few times. The J gene is TRBJ2-2, the V gene TRBV5-4, with a tentative D call TRBD1 (6 bases). Germline values: CDR1 SGHNT, CDR2 YYREEE (reference sequence). The V end lost 4 bases, the J end lost 2 bases, and 15 bases lay between the germline ends. There are 16 residues in the CDR3. The CDR3, as DNA: TGTGCCAGCAGCCCCCGAGACAGGTATAACACCGGGGAGCTGTTTTTT. It is translated as CASSPRDRYNTGELFF.

The CDR3 DNA follows: TGTGCCTGGGGGACAGGGGTCGACTATGGCTACACCTTC. Amino acids: CAWGTGVDYGYTF. The genes are TRBV30 and TRBJ1-2; TRBD1 matches at 10 bases. The V and J ends lost 5 bases and 3 bases, in that order; junction bases with no gene match: 3. Germline CDR1 and CDR2: GTSNPN and SVGIG (reference sequence). CDR3 length: 13 amino acids.

This clone was seen once. The chain links TRBV7-2 to TRBJ1-1; D remains ambiguous. In germline, CDR1 is SGHTA, CDR2 FQGNSA. The CDR3 is 13 amino acids. V lost 3 bases, J lost 3 bases, and 8 bases lay in between. The CDR3 DNA reads TGTGCCAGCAGCTTGAACAGAGACACTGAAGCTTTCTTT. This translates into CASSLNRDTEAFF.